This TCR beta chain emerged from a study of graft-versus-host responses after intestinal transplantation. Study information: Transplants given to recipients were multivisceral, liver-intestinal, or isolated intestinal. The whole recipient group had anti-thymocyte globulin induction followed by tacrolimus and steroids for 2 to 3 years.

Study-level findings and limits: In patients with graft-donor T cell macrochimerism, allograft graft-versus-host to host-versus-graft clonal ratios were high.

Concerning this clone itself: The antigen remains unidentified.

Sequenced by immunoSEQ multiplex PCR; TCRdb stores in-frame clones only, minus some. The sample yields about 110,000 clones, approximately 88% seen once. V lost 1 base, J lost 0 bases, and 13 bases lay in between. The CDR3 has 16 amino acids. Germline assignment: CDR1 SGHDN and CDR2 FVKESK. V gene TRBV14 combines with J gene TRBJ2-7, with D tentatively TRBD2 (5 bases). This material consisted of unstimulated CD4+ T cells sorted from spleen or lymph node cells, taken before transplant. The source of this sequence is a human donor who was the organ donor for an intestinal transplant. In nucleotides, the CDR3 is TGTGCCAGCAGCCAAGCTGCGGTGGACTCCTCCTACGAGCAGTACTTC. Translation gives CASSQAAVDSSYEQYF.